Below are 2 T cell receptor beta chains sequenced from a single sample in a study of regulatory T cells in long-lasting Graves disease (dated by TCRdb to about 2021). Taken with the paper, the label for time point translates to: newly diagnosed GD, antithyroid drugs for less than 3 months. For both TCR sequencing and RNA sequencing, RNA was extracted from PBMCs using TRIzol. The receptor library was made with multiplex PCR. Sequencing used an Illumina HiSeq 4000. To build TCR beta libraries, CDR3 regions were amplified by Arm-PCR using iRepertoire HTBI primers. The raw public data were reprocessed by TCRdb itself: fastp quality trimming at Q25, MiXCR clonotype calling, in-frame beta chains only. A single entry per CDR3 protein holds the most common genes and DNA from its merged rows. Present in this sample are hundreds of thousands of distinct CDR3 sequences, roughly 15% of which were seen just once. The ten largest clones capture about 20% of the sample.

The same sample was also studied in work on T cells in Graves' hyperthyroidism and ophthalmopathy.

Source: peripheral blood mononuclear cells (PBMCs), taken at new diagnosis, from a patient treated with antithyroid drugs. These receptors came from a woman aged 25 to 45 with Graves disease. Donor details come from another sample of the same person, matched by shared clones.

This chain links TRBV7-2 with TRBJ2-2, with D perhaps TRBD2 (5 bases). Trimming cost V 0 bases and J 13 bases, with 12 bases left between them. Germline values: CDR1 SGHTA, CDR2 FQGNSA. The CDR3 covers 13 residues. CDR3 loop: CASSLARARGLFF. Written as DNA, the CDR3 is TGTGCCAGCAGCTTAGCGCGGGCCCGGGGGCTGTTTTTT. The complete variable domain, with remaining parts taken from reference TRBV7-2 and TRBJ2-2, reads GAGVSQSPSNKVTEKGKDVELRCDPISGHTALYWYRQSLGQGLEFLIYFQGNSAPDKSGLPSDRFSAERTGGSVSTLTIQRTQQEDSAVYLCASSLARARGLFFGEGSRLTVL.

This clonotype was seen repeatedly, ten times or more. The chain employs TRBV6-1 and TRBJ2-7, with a tentative D call TRBD2 (6 bases). Germline V gene sequence: CDR1 MNHNS, CDR2 SASEGT. V lost 0 bases, J lost 2 bases, and 14 bases lay in between. The CDR3 is 16 amino acids. The CDR3 sequence is CASSEARDWTAYEQYF. The CDR3 nucleotides are TGTGCCAGCAGTGAAGCCCGGGACTGGACGGCCTACGAGCAGTACTTC.